Below are 5 T cell receptor beta chains sequenced from a single sample in a study of blood T cells in healthy people across ages. The use of a sample-barcoded 5' primer and a J-beta primer mix characterized a second PCR of 7 to 11 cycles. TCRdb passed the 5' RACE reads through MiXCR, listing each CDR3 protein once. The sample contains approximately 880,000 distinct CDR3 sequences, about 44% of which appear only once. Sequencing was carried out using blood. These receptors were obtained from a man aged 30 to 39 in good health.

J is TRBJ2-1 and V is TRBV4-1; D gene ambiguous. Germline loops: CDR1 MGHRA, CDR2 YSYEKL. V shed 4 bases and J shed 2 bases, with 15 bases lying between them. There are 16 residues in the CDR3. CDR3 in amino acids: CASSPLGVIAYNEQFF. Written as DNA, the CDR3 is TGCGCCAGCAGCCCCCTCGGCGTAATAGCCTACAATGAGCAGTTCTTC.

This clonotype was observed once. The V gene is TRBV3-1, the J gene TRBJ2-3, with D maybe TRBD2 (7 bases). The CDR3 is made up of 15 amino acids. CDR1 and CDR2 from the germline V gene are LGHDT and YNNKEL (reference sequence). Deletions cut 1 base from V and 5 bases from J, with 13 bases between. CDR3 residues: CASSQVRGAEDTQYF. The DNA for the CDR3 is TGTGCCAGCAGCCAAGTCCGGGGGGCGGAAGATACGCAGTATTTT.

This clonotype was seen more than once but under ten times. This chain connects TRBV7-2 to TRBJ2-3, with 8 bases lining up with TRBD2. Germline V lookup: CDR1 SGHTA, CDR2 FQGNSA. This CDR3 region has 16 residues. V was clipped by 5 bases and J by 0 bases; unmatched bases: 7. In nucleotides, the CDR3 is TGTGCCAGCAGCAAGAGCGGGGGAAAAAGCACAGATACGCAGTATTTT. It yields the protein CASSKSGGKSTDTQYF.

This clonotype came up many times. The chain recombines TRBV4-1 with TRBJ1-2, with D possibly matching TRBD1 (6 bases). With 1 base removed from V and 4 bases from J, the gap between germline ends came to 16 bases. From germline, CDR1 is MGHRA and CDR2 YSYEKL. This CDR3 spans 16 amino acids. CDR3 in DNA: TGCGCCAGCAGCCAAGCGGGGGCAGGGAGCCGCTATGGCTACACCTTC. Translated: CASSQAGAGSRYGYTF.

This chain uses TRBV6-5 with TRBJ2-7; unclear D gene. Trimming pared 2 bases from V and 1 base from J, leaving 12 bases between. CDR3 length equals 15 residues. CDR1 is MNHEY, CDR2 SVGAGI, per germline. CDR3 in DNA: TGTGCCAGCAGTTACCGAGGAGACAAGTCCTACGAGCAGTACTTC. It codes for CASSYRGDKSYEQYF.